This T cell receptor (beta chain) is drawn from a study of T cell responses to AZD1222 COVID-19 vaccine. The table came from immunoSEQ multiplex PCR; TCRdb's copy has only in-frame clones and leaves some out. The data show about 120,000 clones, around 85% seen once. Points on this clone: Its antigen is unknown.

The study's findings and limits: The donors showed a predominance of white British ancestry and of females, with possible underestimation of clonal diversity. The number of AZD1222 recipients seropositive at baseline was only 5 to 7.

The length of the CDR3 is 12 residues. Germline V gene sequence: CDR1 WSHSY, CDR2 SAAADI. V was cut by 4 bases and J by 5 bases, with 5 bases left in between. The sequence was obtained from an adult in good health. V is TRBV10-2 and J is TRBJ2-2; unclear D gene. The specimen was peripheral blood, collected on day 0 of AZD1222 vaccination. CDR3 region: CASSVATGELFF. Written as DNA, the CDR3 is TGCGCCAGCAGTGTGGCGACCGGGGAGCTGTTTTTT.